This T cell receptor beta chain was recovered during a study of T cells after yellow fever vaccination. Turning to the study itself: The SMART-Seq v4 Ultra Low Input method served to prepare the low-cell-number fractions.

Each CDR3 protein is one row after TCRdb ran MiXCR on the 5' RACE reads. This table holds approximately 260,000 distinct CDR3 sequences, over 4.5% found once. Germline CDR1 reads ENHRY; CDR2 reads SYGVKD. This CDR3 has 14 amino acids. V lost 3 bases and J lost 5, with 14 bases in between. This chain uses TRBV10-3 with TRBJ2-7; maybe TRBD1 (5 bases). The sequence was collected from a man aged 18 to 29 who received the YFV17D yellow fever vaccine. The input for sequencing was CD4+ T cells sorted from PBMCs, taken on the day of the yellow fever booster vaccination. Here the CDR3 DNA reads TGTGCCATCAGTGAACTTCAGGGTTCCAACGAGCAGTACTTC. Amino acids: CAISELQGSNEQYF.